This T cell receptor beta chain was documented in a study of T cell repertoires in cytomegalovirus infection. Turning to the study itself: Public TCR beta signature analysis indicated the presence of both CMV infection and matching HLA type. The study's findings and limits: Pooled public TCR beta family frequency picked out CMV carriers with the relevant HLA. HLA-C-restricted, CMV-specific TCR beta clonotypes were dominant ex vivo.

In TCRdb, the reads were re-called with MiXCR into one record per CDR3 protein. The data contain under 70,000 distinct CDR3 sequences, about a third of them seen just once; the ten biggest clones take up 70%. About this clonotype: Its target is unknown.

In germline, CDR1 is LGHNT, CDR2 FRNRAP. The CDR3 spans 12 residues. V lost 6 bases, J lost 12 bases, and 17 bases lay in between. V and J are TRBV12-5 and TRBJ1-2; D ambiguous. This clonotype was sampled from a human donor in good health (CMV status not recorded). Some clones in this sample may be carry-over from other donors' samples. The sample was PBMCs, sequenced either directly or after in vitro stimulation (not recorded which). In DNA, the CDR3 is TGTGCTAGTGGAAGGGATGGGCCCGCTCACACCTTC. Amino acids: CASGRDGPAHTF.